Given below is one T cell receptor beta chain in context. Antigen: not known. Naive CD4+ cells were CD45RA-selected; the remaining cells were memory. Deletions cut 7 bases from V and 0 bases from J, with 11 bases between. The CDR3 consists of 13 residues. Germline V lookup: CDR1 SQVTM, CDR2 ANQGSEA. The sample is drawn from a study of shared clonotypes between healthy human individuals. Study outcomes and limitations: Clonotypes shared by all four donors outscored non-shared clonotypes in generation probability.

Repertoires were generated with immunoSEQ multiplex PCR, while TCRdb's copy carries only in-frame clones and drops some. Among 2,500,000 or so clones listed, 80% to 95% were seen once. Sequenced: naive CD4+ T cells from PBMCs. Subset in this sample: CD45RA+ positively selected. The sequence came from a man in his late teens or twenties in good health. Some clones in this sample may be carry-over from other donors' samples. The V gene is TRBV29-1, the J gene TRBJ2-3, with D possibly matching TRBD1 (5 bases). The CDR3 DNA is TGCAGCGCCGGCAGGGATAGCACAGATACGCAGTATTTT. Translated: CSAGRDSTDTQYF.